A single sample is the source of the 18 T cell receptor beta chains below, sequenced in a study of CD8+CD57+ T cells in acquired aplastic anemia. Profiling of TCR beta VDJ combinations and CDR3 sequences used genomic DNA as template. Each CDR3 protein is one row after TCRdb ran MiXCR on the reads. The data contain about 150,000 distinct CDR3 sequences, less than 45% of them singletons. The sequencing sample was made of sorted CD4+, CD8+, or CD8+CD57+ T cells (not recorded which) from PBMCs. These receptors originate from a human donor in good health, serving as a control.

A few counts support this clonotype. As the CDR3 is not closed by the conserved phenylalanine or tryptophan, this likely results from a read error. The chain links TRBV11-2 to TRBJ1-1; D unresolved. Germline CDR1 and CDR2: SGHAT and FQNNGV. Trimming left V 5 bases short and J 3 bases short, with 4 bases between. The CDR3 extends over 11 amino acids. CDR3 protein: CASSPDTEAFL. CDR3 DNA sequence: TGTGCCAGCAGCCCAGACACTGAAGCTTTCCTT.

This clonotype appeared once. The gene calls are TRBV5-1 and TRBJ1-6; 9 nucleotides match TRBD1. There are 14 residues in the CDR3. Germline CDR1 SGHRS, CDR2 YFSETQ. Trimming removed 6 bases from V and 9 bases from J; junction bases left unmatched: 7. Here the CDR3 DNA reads TGCGCCAGCAATGCCGGGACAGGGACTTCACCCCTCCACTTT. It translates to CASNAGTGTSPLHF.

The chain couples TRBV3-1 to TRBJ2-7; D is ambiguous. The CDR3 has 13 amino acids. Trimming took off 6 bases at V and 0 bases at J, with 9 bases between the two ends. Looked up from germline, CDR1 is LGHDT and CDR2 is YNNKEL (reference sequence). CDR3 loop: CASRPGFSYEQYF. The CDR3 DNA reads as TGTGCCAGCAGACCCGGCTTCTCCTACGAGCAGTACTTC.

A remark on this clonotype: This clone may be a read error of a much larger clone one base away. The chain combines TRBV28 with TRBJ1-6; the D gene is possibly TRBD1 (6 bases). Germline CDR1 and CDR2: MDHEN and SYDVKM. CDR3 length: 14 amino acids. The CDR3 DNA sequence: TGTGCTTCAAAGACCGGGACAAGCAATCCACCCCTCCACTTT. Protein: CASKTGTSNPPLHF.

The sample holds many counts of this clonotype. The CDR3 loop is CASSLEPLNTEAFF. The CDR3 DNA reads as TGCGCCAGCAGCTTGGAACCCCTGAACACTGAAGCTTTCTTT. The chain couples TRBV5-1 to TRBJ1-1; D remains ambiguous. The germline CDR1 and CDR2 sequences are SGHRS and YFSETQ. This CDR3 spans 14 amino acids. V was shortened by 0 bases and J by 0 bases, with 6 bases between the two germline ends.

The sample holds many counts of this clonotype. V is TRBV9 and J is TRBJ2-7, with D perhaps matching TRBD2 (5 bases). There are 14 residues in the CDR3. Germline CDR1 is SGDLS and CDR2 is YYNGEE. The V and J ends lost 4 bases and 2 bases respectively, with 13 bases between them. This CDR3 reads CASSPAGGPYEQYF. DNA for the CDR3: TGTGCCAGCAGCCCAGCAGGAGGCCCCTACGAGCAGTACTTC.

This clonotype appeared a few times. This chain joins TRBV25-1 and TRBJ1-1; D remains ambiguous. Trimming stripped 8 bases from V and 1 base from J, with 11 bases between. Germline V gene lookup returns CDR1 MGHDK and CDR2 SYGVNS. CDR3 length equals 13 residues. The DNA for the CDR3 is TGTGCCAGCTCACAACAGAAGAACACTGAAGCTTTCTTT. It codes for CASSQQKNTEAFF.

This chain links TRBV20-1 with TRBJ1-2, with 7 bases that match TRBD1. Trimming cost V 6 bases and J 5 bases; bases outside gene matches: 6. The germline V gene has CDR1 DFQATT and CDR2 SNEGSKA (reference sequence). There are 12 residues in the CDR3. CDR3 bases: TGCAGTGCGACCGGGACAGATTATGGCTACACCTTC. Translating it yields CSATGTDYGYTF.

Many counts were recorded for this clonotype. V and J are TRBV5-5 and TRBJ1-1; D perhaps matches TRBD1 (6 bases). This CDR3 region has 15 residues. Germline assignment: CDR1 SGHKS and CDR2 YYEKEE (reference sequence). V lost 4 bases and J lost 0, with 13 bases in between. CDR3 coding DNA: TGTGCCAGCAGCCGGGGGGCCTCGATGAACACTGAAGCTTTCTTT. This gives the protein CASSRGASMNTEAFF.

This clonotype has a count of ten or more. The V call is TRBV20-1, the J call TRBJ2-5; D might be TRBD1 (5 bases). V shed 3 bases and J shed 2 bases, with 10 bases lying between them. Per germline, CDR1 DFQATT and CDR2 SNEGSKA (reference sequence). The CDR3 is made up of 13 amino acids. The CDR3 DNA sequence: TGCAGTGCTAGGGGCAGGGATCAAGAGACCCAGTACTTC. This sequence encodes CSARGRDQETQYF.

In this sample, this clonotype turned up many times. The rearrangement links TRBV5-5 to TRBJ2-3, with 7 bases fitting TRBD2. Trimming at V came to 4 bases and at J to 4 bases, leaving 9 bases not matched to a gene. The CDR3 contains 15 residues. Germline assignment: CDR1 SGHKS and CDR2 YYEKEE (reference sequence). The CDR3 nucleotides read TGTGCCAGCAGCCCAAACAAGGGGAGGGCAGATACGCAGTATTTT. Protein product: CASSPNKGRADTQYF.

The sample holds many counts of this clonotype. The chain employs TRBV12-3 or TRBV12-4 and TRBJ1-1, with D possibly TRBD1 on 6 matching bases. V lost 9 bases to trimming and J lost 4 bases, with 15 bases between them. This CDR3 contains 13 residues. The CDR3 loop is CASTEGRGTEAFF. The CDR3 region has the DNA TGTGCCAGTACCGAGGGCAGGGGCACTGAAGCTTTCTTT.

The V and J genes are TRBV24-1 and TRBJ1-5, with D unclear. Germline CDR1 is KGHDR and CDR2 is SFDVKD. This CDR3 has 14 amino acids. Trimming shortened V by 2 bases and J by 1 base, and 5 bases separated the two germline ends. CDR3 amino acids: CATSDSLSNQPQHF. The CDR3 nucleotides read TGTGCCACCAGTGATTCGCTAAGCAATCAGCCCCAGCATTTT.

This sequence joins TRBV2 and TRBJ1-1, with D perhaps TRBD1 (5 bases). With 6 bases removed from V and 4 bases from J, the gap between germline ends came to 15 bases. The germline CDR1 and CDR2 sequences are SNHLY and FYNNEI. The CDR3 has 14 amino acids. CDR3 nucleotides: TGTGCCAGCAGCTTAGAGGGCCAGGGCACTGAAGCTTTCTTT. The encoded protein is CASSLEGQGTEAFF. The full variable domain, in which reference TRBV2 and TRBJ1-1 provide the parts outside the CDR3, is EPEVTQTPSHQVTQMGQEVILRCVPISNHLYFYWYRQILGQKVEFLVSFYNNEISEKSEIFDDQFSVERPDGSNFTLKIRSTKLEDSAMYFCASSLEGQGTEAFFGQGTRLTVV.

This clonotype was detected many times. This chain joins TRBV5-1 and TRBJ2-3; D is perhaps TRBD2 (6 bases). V shed 0 bases and J shed 5 bases, with 10 bases lying between them. The CDR3 has 14 amino acids. CDR1 and CDR2 from the germline V gene are SGHRS and YFSETQ. The DNA of the CDR3 is TGCGCCAGCAGCTTGGCCGGGAGTGGAGATACGCAGTATTTT. This codes for CASSLAGSGDTQYF.

There are many counts of this clonotype. The rearrangement uses TRBV29-1 and TRBJ2-5; D is uncertain. The ends were cut back, 4 bases at V and 5 bases at J, with 11 bases in the middle. CDR3 size: 12 residues. The germline V gene has CDR1 SQVTM and CDR2 ANQGSEA. The CDR3 region is CSVGSLRETQYF. In nucleotides, the CDR3 is TGCAGCGTTGGAAGTTTGCGGGAGACCCAGTACTTC.

This clonotype was detected many times. The CDR3: CASRIGTWTDTQYF. The CDR3 nucleotides are TGTGCCAGCAGAATTGGTACTTGGACAGATACGCAGTATTTT. The rearrangement links TRBV6-1 to TRBJ2-3; no clear D. There are 14 residues in the CDR3. Trimming shortened V by 6 bases and J by 3 bases, and 13 bases separated the two germline ends. Germline assignment: CDR1 MNHNS and CDR2 SASEGT.

This chain connects TRBV7-2 to TRBJ1-1; D not resolved. The V and J ends lost 5 bases and 0 bases respectively, with 7 bases between them. CDR1 is SGHTA and CDR2 is FQGNSA in the germline V gene. The CDR3 loop spans 13 amino acids. The CDR3 sequence: CASSADMNTEAFF. The CDR3 DNA reads TGTGCCAGCAGCGCCGACATGAACACTGAAGCTTTCTTT.